Listed here are 4 T cell receptor beta chains from one sample, sequenced in a study of CXCR3-negative and CXCR3-positive naive CD8 T cells. 5' RACE with UMI labels generated the TRB cDNA libraries. After re-calling the 5' RACE reads, TCRdb lists one entry per CDR3 protein, DNA absent. The data show tens of thousands of distinct CDR3 sequences, and the top ten clones hold approximately 1.1%. The sequencing sample was made of naive CXCR3- CD8+ T cells from blood. Subset noted: CD45RO-CCR7+CD27+CD95- naive CD8+ T cells lacking CXCR3 (TNR3-). The receptors originated from a human donor in good health. Some clones in this sample may be carry-over from other donors' samples.

The chain links TRBV7-9 to TRBJ2-7. Germline CDR1 and CDR2: SEHNR and FQNEAQ (reference sequence). This CDR3 spans 12 amino acids. CDR3 amino acids: CASSLVPYEQYF. Full variable domain (outside the CDR3, taken from reference TRBV7-9 and TRBJ2-7): DTGVSQNPRHKITKRGQNVTFRCDPISEHNRLYWYRQTLGQGPEFLTYFQNEAQLEKSRLLSDRFSAERPKGSFSTLEIQRTEQGDSAMYLCASSLVPYEQYFGPGTRLTVT.

V gene TRBV9 combines with J gene TRBJ2-7; TCRdb calls TRBD1, which cannot be checked without DNA. This CDR3 contains 12 residues. Per the germline V gene, CDR1 is SGDLS and CDR2 is YYNGEE. CDR3 region: CASSVTGGEQYF.

This chain links TRBV9 with TRBJ2-1; without DNA, the TCRdb call of TRBD2 cannot be checked. In germline, CDR1 is SGDLS, CDR2 YYNGEE. The CDR3 extends over 15 amino acids. The CDR3 region is CASSSQAGGHNEQFF.

The chain uses TRBV7-9 and TRBJ1-1; as DNA is missing, the TRBD1 call by TCRdb cannot be tested. The CDR3 loop spans 15 amino acids. In germline, CDR1 is SEHNR, CDR2 FQNEAQ (reference sequence). CDR3 loop: CASSSMTGMNTEAFF.